This TCR beta chain was retrieved from a study of Ad26.COV2.S vaccination and SARS-CoV-2 variants. General study findings and limits: Recipients of vaccine and of placebo showed similar breadth of their non-spike TCR repertoires.

Treatment given: around 19 received Ad26.COV2.S at low or high dose, single or two shots; roughly five received placebo; per-sample allocation not given. Sampling was done on day 63 after the first vaccine or placebo injection. Ad26.COV2.S expressed prefusion-stabilized spike from the original Wuhan strain. CDR3 length equals 13 residues. Trimming left V 4 bases short and J 7 bases short, with 10 bases between. Germline CDR1 LGHDT, CDR2 YNNKEL (reference sequence). Only in-frame clones appear in the TCRdb table, and some are missing; sequencing was by immunoSEQ multiplex PCR. This sample yields roughly 400,000 clones, of which roughly 87% are seen a single time; around 4.5% belongs to the top ten. Of note for this clone: The antigen is unknown.

This receptor was obtained from a person between 18 and 59 years old who received the Ad26.COV2.S COVID-19 vaccine or a placebo. The gene calls are TRBV3-1 (or the pseudogene TRBV3-2) and TRBJ2-2; D is unclear. This material consisted of peripheral blood, taken in a trial of Ad26.COV2.S vaccine versus placebo. This chain's CDR3 is CASSLPVVGELFF. CDR3 DNA sequence: TGTGCCAGCAGCCTCCCCGTGGTCGGGGAGCTGTTTTTT.